The present T cell receptor (beta chain) was sequenced within a study of blood T cells in healthy people across ages. Study at large: With template switching, about one barcoded beta molecule was captured per two T cells.

Donors were systemically healthy Caucasian individuals from Russia aged roughly 6 to 100 years. Per individual sample, total RNA of at least 5 micrograms was extracted. A second roughly 7 to 11 cycle PCR used barcoded and J-beta primers. TCRdb called the 5' RACE reads again in MiXCR, with one record for every CDR3 protein. This sample has 870,000 or so distinct CDR3 sequences; around 28% occur once, and the top ten carry 17%. The germline V and J ends were trimmed by 2 bases and 3 bases, with 11 bases remaining between them. The germline V gene has CDR1 DFQATT and CDR2 SNEGSKA (reference sequence). This CDR3 has 13 residues. About this clonotype: Its antigen remains unidentified. A clone one base away is much larger, so this may be a read error.

Notes on the study in general: Expanded clonotype shifts may have been confounded, as the donors had an unknown CMV status.

Sequenced: blood. This TCR came from a woman older than 75 in good health. The V and J genes are TRBV20-1 and TRBJ2-7; tentatively, D is TRBD2 (5 bases). Written as DNA, the CDR3 is TGCAGTGCTAGAAATCGGACTCACTACGAGCAGTACTTC. It encodes CSARNRTHYEQYF.